The 2 T cell receptor beta chains given below trace back to one sample, sequenced in a study of blood T cell repertoires in COVID-19. Sequencing was performed with immunoSEQ multiplex PCR; in TCRdb, only in-frame clones are kept and a portion is missing. This table holds tens of thousands of clones, roughly 90% found once. Sample: peripheral blood. The receptors were gathered from a woman older than 75 with acute or convalescent COVID-19.

V usage is TRBV7-2 and J usage is TRBJ2-5; 10 nucleotides align to TRBD2. Germline trimming cut 3 bases from V and 5 bases from J; bases unmatched to any gene: 6. This CDR3 contains 15 residues. Germline CDR1 and CDR2: SGHTA and FQGNSA. The CDR3 sequence: CASSFSGGPGETQYF. As DNA, the CDR3 is TGTGCCAGCAGCTTTAGCGGGGGGCCGGGTGAGACCCAGTACTTC.

The V call is TRBV27, the J call TRBJ2-1, with 9 bases lining up with TRBD2. The J segment lost 3 bases and the V segment lost 4 bases, leaving 10 bases of the junction unmatched. The CDR3 loop spans 17 amino acids. Per germline, CDR1 MNHEY and CDR2 SMNVEV (reference sequence). The CDR3 DNA sequence: TGTGCCAGCAGTTCCTCCCCTAGCGGGGTAGGCTACAATGAGCAGTTCTTC. Encoded protein: CASSSSPSGVGYNEQFF.